This T cell receptor beta chain came from a study of Tregs in tolerant kidney transplant recipients. Sequencing was performed with immunoSEQ multiplex PCR; in TCRdb, only in-frame clones are kept and a portion is missing. This sample carries some 66,000 clones, 92% of them seen once, and the ten largest clones take over 9.5%. Unstimulated Tregs (CD4+CD25+CD127-) and CD4+CD25- non-Tregs were sorted from PBMCs. Findings of the study overall: Tregs expanded with activated donor B cells seemed most donor-specific. Nucleotide sequences could not be compared across some patients' samples due to primer changes.

As for this clone: Its antigen is as yet unknown.

This TCR was recovered from a human donor who received a combined kidney and bone marrow transplant. The sequencing here drew on CD8+ T cells from blood, taken before the transplant.

CDR3 residues: CASSTLPGGGGTEAFF. The CDR3 DNA sequence: TGTGCCAGCAGTACCCTCCCCGGGGGTGGGGGGACTGAAGCTTTCTTT. The chain uses TRBV27 and TRBJ1-1; tentative D call: TRBD1 (5 bases). The V end lost 5 bases, the J end lost 5 bases, and 21 bases lay between the germline ends. The CDR3 covers 16 residues. CDR1 and CDR2 from the germline V gene are MNHEY and SMNVEV (reference sequence).